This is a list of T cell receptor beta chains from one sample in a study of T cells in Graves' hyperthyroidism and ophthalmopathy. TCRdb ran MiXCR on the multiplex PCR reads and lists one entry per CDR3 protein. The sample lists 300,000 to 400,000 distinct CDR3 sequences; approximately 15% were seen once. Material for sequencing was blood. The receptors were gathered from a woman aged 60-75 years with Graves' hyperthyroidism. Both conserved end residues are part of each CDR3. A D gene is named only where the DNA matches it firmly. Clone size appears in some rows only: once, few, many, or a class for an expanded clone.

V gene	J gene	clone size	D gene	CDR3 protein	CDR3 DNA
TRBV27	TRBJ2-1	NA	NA	CASSFRAETYNEQFF	TGTGCCAGCAGTTTCAGGGCAGAGACCTACAATGAGCAGTTCTTC
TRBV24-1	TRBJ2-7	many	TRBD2	CATSDSATSGRGDEQYF	TGTGCCACCAGTGATTCAGCCACTAGCGGGAGGGGGGACGAGCAGTACTTC
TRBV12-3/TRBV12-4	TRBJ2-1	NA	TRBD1	CASNSLGDSANNEQFF	TGTGCCAGCAATTCCCTCGGGGACAGTGCAAACAATGAGCAGTTCTTC
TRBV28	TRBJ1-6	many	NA	CASASPGTTYNSPLHF	TGTGCCAGCGCGAGCCCCGGGACAACTTATAATTCACCCCTCCACTTT
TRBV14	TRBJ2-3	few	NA	CASSQGSLTFTDTQYF	TGTGCCAGCAGCCAGGGCAGTCTCACGTTCACAGATACGCAGTATTTT
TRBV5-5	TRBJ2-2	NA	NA	CASSSISLTGELFF	TGTGCCAGCAGCTCGATTAGCCTCACCGGGGAGCTGTTTTTT
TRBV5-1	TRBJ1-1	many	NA	CASSREAAGNTEAFF	TGCGCCAGCAGTAGGGAGGCGGCGGGGAACACTGAAGCTTTCTTT
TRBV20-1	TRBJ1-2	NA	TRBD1	CSASPRDRGLGGHTF	TGCAGTGCCTCGCCCAGGGACAGGGGTTTAGGTGGCCACACCTTC
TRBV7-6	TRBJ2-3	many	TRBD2	CASSTGGTSVSDTQYF	TGTGCCAGCAGCACAGGGGGGACTAGCGTTTCAGATACGCAGTATTTT
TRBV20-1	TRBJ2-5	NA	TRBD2	CSARDWEGLAGAPRETQYF	TGCAGTGCTAGAGATTGGGAGGGACTAGCGGGAGCCCCGAGGGAGACCCAGTACTTC
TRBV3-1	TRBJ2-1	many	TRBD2	CASSQVLAGDNEQFF	TGTGCCAGCAGCCAAGTATTAGCGGGAGATAATGAGCAGTTCTTC
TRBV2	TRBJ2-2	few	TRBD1	CASTPGQGTGELFF	TGTGCCAGCACCCCGGGACAGGGGACCGGGGAGCTGTTTTTT
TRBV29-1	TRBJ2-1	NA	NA	CSVWGEYVEQFF	TGCAGCGTTTGGGGGGAATACGTTGAGCAGTTCTTC
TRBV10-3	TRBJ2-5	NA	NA	CAISKGGVQETQYF	TGTGCCATCAGTAAGGGGGGAGTCCAAGAGACCCAGTACTTC
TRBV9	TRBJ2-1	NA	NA	CTSSVAASSYNEQFF	TGTACCAGCAGCGTAGCGGCGAGCTCCTACAATGAGCAGTTCTTC
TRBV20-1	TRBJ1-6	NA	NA	CSARDTTYNSPLHF	TGCAGTGCTAGAGACACAACATATAATTCACCCCTCCACTTT
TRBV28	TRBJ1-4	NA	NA	CASSPHMGNEKLFF	TGTGCCAGCAGTCCCCATATGGGAAATGAAAAACTGTTTTTT
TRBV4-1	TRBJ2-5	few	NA	CASSQVSRGETQYF	TGCGCCAGCAGCCAAGTAAGCAGGGGAGAGACCCAGTACTTC
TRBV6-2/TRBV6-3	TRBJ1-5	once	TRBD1	CASSSGTGGVQPQHF	TGTGCCAGCAGTTCCGGGACAGGGGGCGTGCAGCCCCAGCATTTT
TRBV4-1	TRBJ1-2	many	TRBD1	CASSHGTGVDYGYTF	TGCGCCAGCAGCCACGGGACAGGGGTAGACTATGGCTACACCTTC
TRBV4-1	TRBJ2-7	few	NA	CASSRTAQAYEQYF	TGCGCCAGCAGCCGAACAGCTCAAGCCTACGAGCAGTACTTC
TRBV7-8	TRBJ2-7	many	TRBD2	CASSLRTSASSYEQYF	TGTGCCAGCAGCCTTAGGACTAGCGCCAGCTCCTACGAGCAGTACTTC
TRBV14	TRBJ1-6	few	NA	CASSQSDRYSPLHF	TGTGCCAGCAGCCAATCGGACAGATATTCACCCCTCCACTTT
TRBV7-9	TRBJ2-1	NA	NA	CASSYRVLDEQFF	TGTGCCAGCAGCTATCGGGTGTTGGACGAGCAGTTCTTC
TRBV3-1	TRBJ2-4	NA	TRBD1	CASSSRDRGFYKNIQYF	TGTGCCAGCAGCTCTCGGGACAGGGGATTCTACAAAAACATTCAGTACTTC
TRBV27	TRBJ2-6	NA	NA	CASSKEGNGANVLTF	TGTGCCAGCAGTAAGGAGGGGAACGGGGCCAACGTCCTGACTTTC
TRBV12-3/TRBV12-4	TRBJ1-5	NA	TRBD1	CASSIGTGGSVQPQHF	TGTGCCAGCAGTATCGGGACAGGGGGCTCCGTTCAGCCCCAGCATTTT
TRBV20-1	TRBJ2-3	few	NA	CSASGQAGSTQYF	TGCAGTGCCTCAGGACAGGCGGGAAGTACGCAGTATTTT
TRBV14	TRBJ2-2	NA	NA	CASRQLKSPSRSGDTGELFF	TGTGCCAGCAGACAACTAAAGTCTCCTAGCCGATCCGGGGACACCGGGGAGCTGTTTTTT
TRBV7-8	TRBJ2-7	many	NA	CASTAGRMIYEQYF	TGTGCCAGCACCGCGGGACGGATGATCTACGAGCAGTACTTC
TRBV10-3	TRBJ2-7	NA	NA	CAIRPGLNFSYEQYF	TGTGCCATCAGACCTGGACTGAACTTCTCCTACGAGCAGTACTTC
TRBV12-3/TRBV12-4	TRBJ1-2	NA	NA	CASSPRGLGAMGYGYTF	TGTGCCAGCAGTCCTCGGGGGCTGGGGGCAATGGGCTATGGCTACACCTTC
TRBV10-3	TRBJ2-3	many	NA	CAISSGTGGTDTQYF	TGTGCCATCAGCTCCGGGACTGGAGGCACAGATACGCAGTATTTT
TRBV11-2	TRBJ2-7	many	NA	CASSIGTPGPYEQYF	TGTGCCAGCAGCATCGGGACTCCCGGCCCCTACGAGCAGTACTTC
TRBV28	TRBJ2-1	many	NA	CASSLWGGADNEQFF	TGTGCCAGCAGTTTATGGGGGGGGGCCGACAATGAGCAGTTCTTC
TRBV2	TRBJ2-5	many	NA	CASSEGGQSQETQYF	TGTGCCAGCAGTGAAGGGGGGCAGAGCCAAGAGACCCAGTACTTC
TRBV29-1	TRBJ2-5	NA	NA	CSVETYQETQYF	TGCAGCGTTGAGACATACCAAGAGACCCAGTACTTC
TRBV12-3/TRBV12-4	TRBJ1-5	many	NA	CASSFAPKGQPQHF	TGTGCCAGCAGTTTTGCCCCCAAAGGTCAGCCCCAGCATTTT
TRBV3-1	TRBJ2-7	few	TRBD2	CASSPLAGGGNEQYF	TGTGCCAGCTCACCGCTCGCGGGAGGGGGCAACGAGCAGTACTTC
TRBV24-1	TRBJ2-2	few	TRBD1	CATSDSFGQGKSLLYSANTGELFF	TGTGCCACCAGTGATTCCTTTGGACAGGGAAAGTCCCTGTTATACTCCGCGAACACCGGGGAGCTGTTTTTT
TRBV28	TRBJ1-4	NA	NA	CASSPTGWIELFF	TGTGCCAGCAGTCCCACAGGATGGATAGAACTGTTTTTT
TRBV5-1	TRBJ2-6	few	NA	CASSFSGAEGANVLTF	TGCGCCAGCAGCTTTTCGGGGGCGGAGGGGGCCAACGTCCTGACTTTC